This T cell receptor beta chain was documented in a study of T cells expressing NK-cell markers. Study overall: The TCR beta repertoires were obtained from sorted CD3+CD56+NKG2C+, CD3+CD56+NKG2C- and CD3+CD56-NKG2C+ T cells. HCMV seropositivity characterized seven of the eight sequenced donors, and seronegativity one.

TCRdb re-called the 5' RACE reads; every CDR3 protein appears as one record, without DNA. The sample has hundreds of thousands of distinct CDR3 sequences; the top ten hold less than 4.5%. Points from the study as a whole: Expanded clones of NKG2C+ T cells had an unclear HCMV specificity. In several donors, these clonotypes also led the CD3+CD56-NKG2C+ fraction.

A word on this clonotype: As yet, its antigen is unknown.

Germline V gene sequence: CDR1 LNHNV, CDR2 YYDKDF (reference sequence). The CDR3 has 15 residues. Sequences were obtained from blood T cells: a sorted CD56 or NKG2C T cell subset, CD4+ or CD8+ T cells, or bulk PBMC T cells (not recorded which). The sequence derives from a man aged 18 to 29 in good health. The rearrangement joins TRBV15 to TRBJ2-7; with no DNA, the TCRdb D assignment of TRBD1 cannot be verified. The CDR3 sequence is CATSLRTGAPYEQYF.